This TCR beta chain was observed in a study of blood T cell repertoires in COVID-19. This table comes from immunoSEQ multiplex PCR, and its TCRdb copy is limited to in-frame clones, with some not included. This sample carries about 150,000 clones, 80% of them seen once, and the ten largest clones take about 0.58%. Unmatched junction bases numbered 7, after V lost 5 bases and J lost 6 bases. This CDR3 is built from 16 residues. The germline gives CDR1 SGHVS, CDR2 FQNEAQ. The V and J genes are TRBV7-8 and TRBJ2-3, with TRBD2 matching over 14 bases. The sequencing input was peripheral blood. This clonotype was sampled from a man aged 55 to 70 with acute or convalescent COVID-19. The CDR3 sequence: CASSKTSGGAIDTQYF. DNA for the CDR3: TGTGCCAGCAGCAAGACTAGCGGGGGGGCCATCGATACGCAGTATTTT.